This record looks at one T cell receptor beta chain sequence and its context. At one end the junction does not follow the germline gene, possibly because of a read error. This same CDR3 is encoded by further DNA sequences in the sample. This sample was taken from a study of control samples from healthy donors and cancer patients. The data were produced by immunoSEQ multiplex PCR, yet TCRdb's version contains in-frame clones alone and is incomplete. The data contain about 85,000 clones, about 88% of them singletons. The germline gives CDR1 SGHRS, CDR2 YFSETQ. There are 16 residues in the CDR3. This sequence joins TRBV5-1 and TRBJ2-3, with 8 bases fitting TRBD1. Sequenced sample: blood. This clonotype was sampled from a woman aged 60-75 years in good health. The CDR3: CASSLGRTGNTDTQYF. Written as DNA, the CDR3 is TGCGCTAGCAGCTTGGGCCGGACAGGGAACACAGATACGCAGTATTTT.